These T cell receptor beta chains were read from a single sample in a study of neurological immune-mediated disorders. TCRdb reprocessed the 5' RACE reads via MiXCR and lists one record per CDR3 protein. The sample holds 55,000 to 80,000 distinct CDR3 sequences, roughly an eighth seen once. Specimen: PBMCs. The origin of the receptors is a female donor with HTLV-1-associated myelopathy (HAM/TSP). CDR3s include the opening cysteine and the closing phenylalanine or tryptophan. A D gene is named only where the DNA matches it firmly. A row's size may be missing; if present it is once, few, many or a size class.

J gene | V gene | D gene | clone size | CDR3 DNA | CDR3 protein
TRBJ2-7 | TRBV5-5 | . | once | TGTGCCAGCAGCTTGGCCACGGTGGGGGGTACCTACGAGCAGTACTTC | CASSLATVGGTYEQYF
TRBJ2-7 | TRBV5-6 | . | many | TGTGCCAGCAGCTTTGGGGTGGATCTACCATACGAGCAGTACTTC | CASSFGVDLPYEQYF
TRBJ1-5 | TRBV20-1 | . | many | TGCAGTGCTAGATACTCGAGCAATCAGCCCCAGCATTTT | CSARYSSNQPQHF
TRBJ2-5 | TRBV4-1 | . | many | TGCGCCAGCAGCCAATTAGGGGTGGGAGAGACCCAGTACTTC | CASSQLGVGETQYF
TRBJ2-4 | TRBV5-1 | TRBD2 | many | TGCGCCAGCAGCCTGGATGGGACTAGCGGGGTAAACATTCAGTACTTC | CASSLDGTSGVNIQYF
TRBJ2-1 | TRBV4-1 | . | many | TGCGCCAGCAGCCAAGAGTCGATAGGAAAGCAGTTCTTC | CASSQESIGKQFF
TRBJ1-2 | TRBV4-1 | . | many | TGCGCCAGCAGCCAAGAGTGGCAGGCTGGTGGCTACACCTTC | CASSQEWQAGGYTF
TRBJ1-4 | TRBV7-9 | . | many | TGTGCCAGCAGTCTAGCTGTCCTGGAAGCCGAAAAACTGTTTTTT | CASSLAVLEAEKLFF
TRBJ1-6 | TRBV2 | . | many | TGTGCCAGCGGTACCGGGACGGAGAGGGGTTCACCCCTCCACTTT | CASGTGTERGSPLHF
TRBJ1-1 | TRBV6-5 | TRBD1 | many | TGTGCCAGCAGTTTCGGACAGGTCAGCACTGAAGCTTTCTTT | CASSFGQVSTEAFF
TRBJ2-3 | TRBV28 | . | few | TGTGCCAGCAGTTTTGGGGGGCGGAATACGCAGTATTTT | CASSFGGRNTQYF
TRBJ2-3 | TRBV18 | TRBD1 | many | TGTGCCAGCTCACCGGCGACAGGGGTGGATACGCAGTATTTT | CASSPATGVDTQYF
TRBJ2-7 | TRBV28 | . | many | TGTGCCAGCAGTTTGGGGTCAGCTAAGCACGAGCAGTACTTC | CASSLGSAKHEQYF
TRBJ2-3 | TRBV7-2 | TRBD1 | many | TGTGCCAGCGTCAGACAGGGGGCTAGCACAGATACGCAGTATTTT | CASVRQGASTDTQYF
TRBJ2-3 | TRBV7-9 | . | few | TGTGCCAGCAGCTTACGGCAGGGGATGGCAGATACGCAGTATTTT | CASSLRQGMADTQYF
TRBJ2-5 | TRBV5-1 | . | . | TGCGCCAGCAGCACTAGTGGGAAAGAGACCCAGTACTTC | CASSTSGKETQYF
TRBJ2-2 | TRBV12-3/TRBV12-4 | . | many | TGTGCCAGCAGTTTAGGCACCGGGGAGCTGTTTTTT | CASSLGTGELFF
TRBJ2-2 | TRBV5-1 | TRBD2 | many | TGCGCCAGCAGCTACCGACTAGCGGACACCGGGGAGCTGTTTTTT | CASSYRLADTGELFF
TRBJ1-4 | TRBV5-1 | . | many | TGCGCCAGCAGCGAAGGGACGGGTAATGAAAAACTGTTTTTT | CASSEGTGNEKLFF
TRBJ2-2 | TRBV19 | . | . | TGTGCCAGTAGTATGTCACAAACCGGGGAGCTGTTTTTT | CASSMSQTGELFF
TRBJ2-3 | TRBV10-3 | TRBD2 | . | TGTGCCATCAGACTAGCGGGGCCAGATACGCAGTATTTT | CAIRLAGPDTQYF
TRBJ2-7 | TRBV4-1 | . | medium-sized | TGCGCCAGCAGCCAAGAGAGGCATTCCTCCTACGAGCAGTACTTC | CASSQERHSSYEQYF
TRBJ2-5 | TRBV7-8 | . | many | TGTGCCAGCAGCTTTAGGGGTCGTGGGGCGGAGACCCAGTACTTC | CASSFRGRGAETQYF
TRBJ2-7 | TRBV5-6 | . | . | TGTGCCTGCAGCCTTCTGGACTCAGCCTACGAGCAGTACTTC | CACSLLDSAYEQYF
TRBJ2-7 | TRBV2 | . | many | TGTGCCAGCTCTTCAAGGGGGGGCTACGAGCAGTACTTC | CASSSRGGYEQYF
TRBJ2-5 | TRBV28 | TRBD1 | many | TGTGCCAGCAGCTCTATACAGGGGAAAGAGACCCAGTACTTC | CASSSIQGKETQYF
TRBJ2-2 | TRBV9 | . | many | TGTGCCAGTGGGGGGCAATCGAACACCGGGGAGCTGTTTTTT | CASGGQSNTGELFF
TRBJ2-4 | TRBV5-1 | . | many | TGCGCCAGCAGCTGGGACCATCTGGCCAAAAACATTCAGTACTTC | CASSWDHLAKNIQYF
TRBJ2-1 | TRBV5-1 | . | many | TGCGCCAGCAGCTTAAGACAGCCCCTAACAAACAATGAGCAGTTCTTC | CASSLRQPLTNNEQFF
TRBJ1-5 | TRBV20-1 | . | many | TGCAGTGCCCGCGGGTGGCGTGACAATCAGCCCCAGCATTTT | CSARGWRDNQPQHF
TRBJ2-3 | TRBV7-2 | . | . | TGTGCCAGCAGCCCCCGGGGGGCTGACTCAGATACGCAGTATTTT | CASSPRGADSDTQYF
TRBJ2-3 | TRBV6-6 | . | many | TGTGCCAGCAGCATCGACACAGATACGCAGTATTTT | CASSIDTDTQYF
TRBJ1-1 | TRBV7-9 | . | many | TGTGCCAGCAGCCCCCCCGGACAGAGTCGCACTGAAGCTTTCTTT | CASSPPGQSRTEAFF
TRBJ2-5 | TRBV7-8 | TRBD1 | many | TGTGCCAGCAGCCCCCGGACAGGGGGCGTAGAGACCCAGTACTTC | CASSPRTGGVETQYF
TRBJ2-1 | TRBV20-1 | TRBD2 | many | TGCAGGCCGCTAGCGGGGGGCTTTTTTAATGAGCAGTTCTTC | CRPLAGGFFNEQFF
TRBJ2-3 | TRBV6-5 | . | many | TGTGCCAGCAGCTCTTACCGGGGCACAGATACGCAGTATTTT | CASSSYRGTDTQYF
TRBJ1-4 | TRBV7-8 | . | many | TGTGCCAGCAGCTTAACTTGGGGGAGGACGGCTAATGAAAAACTGTTTTTT | CASSLTWGRTANEKLFF
TRBJ1-5 | TRBV6-4 | TRBD1 | many | TGTGCCAGCAGTGACCCGGGACAGGAGATCGGGCAGCCCCAGCATTTT | CASSDPGQEIGQPQHF
TRBJ2-3 | TRBV21-1 | . | . | TGTGCCCAGCCCCCGGGGGGGCGCACAGATACGCAGTATTTT | CAQPPGGRTDTQYF